A selection of T cell receptor beta chains follows, all from one sample in a study of CD4 T cells in relation to SARS-CoV-2 and coronaviruses. Produced via immunoSEQ multiplex PCR; TCRdb's table is partial and in-frame only. The data show around 22,000 clones, roughly 80% seen once. These receptors' targets are unknown. What was sequenced was CD4+ T cells from PBMCs, cultured in vitro. The origin of the receptors is a human donor in good health. The CDR3 runs from the conserved cysteine through the conserved F or W. Fields, in order: J gene, V gene, clone size, CDR3 length, D gene, CDR3 protein, CDR3 DNA. A D gene is named only where the DNA matches it firmly. Size values are once, few and many counts, or a class for expanded clones, and some rows have none.

J gene: TRBJ1-5
V gene: TRBV5-6
clone size: few
CDR3 length: 14
D gene: .
CDR3 protein: CASSLGHPNQPQHF
CDR3 DNA: TGTGCCAGCAGCCTGGGACACCCAAATCAGCCCCAGCATTTT

J gene: TRBJ1-2
V gene: TRBV3-1/TRBV3-2
clone size: .
CDR3 length: 14
D gene: .
CDR3 protein: CASSQGSGVGGYTF
CDR3 DNA: TGTGCCAGCAGCCAAGGATCAGGGGTCGGGGGCTACACCTTC

J gene: TRBJ2-7
V gene: TRBV23-1
clone size: .
CDR3 length: 15
D gene: .
CDR3 protein: CASSQYASALCEQYF
CDR3 DNA: TGCGCCAGCAGTCAATATGCTAGTGCTTTGTGCGAGCAGTACTTC

J gene: TRBJ2-7
V gene: TRBV28
clone size: .
CDR3 length: 13
D gene: .
CDR3 protein: CASRAGTSYEQYF
CDR3 DNA: TGTGCCAGCAGGGCCGGGACGTCCTACGAGCAGTACTTC

J gene: TRBJ2-1
V gene: TRBV7-9
clone size: .
CDR3 length: 14
D gene: .
CDR3 protein: CASSLPTGYNEQFF
CDR3 DNA: TGTGCCAGCAGCCTTCCGACGGGATACAATGAGCAGTTCTTC

J gene: TRBJ2-1
V gene: TRBV9
clone size: .
CDR3 length: 12
D gene: .
CDR3 protein: CASSGPYNEQFF
CDR3 DNA: TGTGCCAGCAGCGGCCCTTACAATGAGCAGTTCTTC

J gene: TRBJ1-2
V gene: TRBV27
clone size: once
CDR3 length: 15
D gene: .
CDR3 protein: CASSPTAQPLYGYTF
CDR3 DNA: TGTGCCAGCAGTCCAACAGCCCAACCCCTCTATGGCTACACCTTC

J gene: TRBJ1-5
V gene: TRBV3-1/TRBV3-2
clone size: .
CDR3 length: 13
D gene: .
CDR3 protein: CASSVTGDQPQHF
CDR3 DNA: TGTGCCAGCAGCGTAACCGGTGATCAGCCCCAGCATTTT

J gene: TRBJ1-1
V gene: TRBV3-1/TRBV3-2
clone size: .
CDR3 length: 15
D gene: .
CDR3 protein: CASSQGDKMNTEAFF
CDR3 DNA: TGTGCCAGCAGCCAAGGGGATAAAATGAACACTGAAGCTTTCTTT

J gene: TRBJ2-1
V gene: TRBV13
clone size: .
CDR3 length: 15
D gene: .
CDR3 protein: CASRSGSSSYNEQFF
CDR3 DNA: TGTGCCAGCAGATCGGGGTCGAGCTCCTACAATGAGCAGTTCTTC

J gene: TRBJ2-5
V gene: TRBV18
clone size: once
CDR3 length: 13
D gene: .
CDR3 protein: CASSPGLSETQYF
CDR3 DNA: TGTGCCAGCTCACCCGGACTATCTGAGACCCAGTACTTC

J gene: TRBJ1-2
V gene: TRBV19
clone size: few
CDR3 length: 12
D gene: .
CDR3 protein: CASSIQDSSLTF
CDR3 DNA: TGTGCCAGTAGTATCCAGGACTCGTCACTCACCTTC

J gene: TRBJ2-1
V gene: TRBV6-5
clone size: .
CDR3 length: 16
D gene: .
CDR3 protein: CASSYSATSSYNEQFF
CDR3 DNA: TGTGCCAGCAGTTACTCGGCTACTAGCTCCTACAATGAGCAGTTCTTC

J gene: TRBJ1-5
V gene: TRBV28
clone size: .
CDR3 length: 16
D gene: TRBD1
CDR3 protein: CASSAPGTDDNQPQHF
CDR3 DNA: TGTGCCAGCAGCGCTCCAGGGACAGACGACAATCAGCCCCAGCATTTT

J gene: TRBJ2-1
V gene: TRBV19
clone size: once
CDR3 length: 15
D gene: .
CDR3 protein: CASSMRADSYNEQFF
CDR3 DNA: TGTGCCAGTAGTATGCGAGCGGACTCCTACAATGAGCAGTTCTTC

J gene: TRBJ1-2
V gene: TRBV27
clone size: .
CDR3 length: 18
D gene: .
CDR3 protein: CASSPNPFEARANYGYTF
CDR3 DNA: TGTGCCAGCAGTCCCAACCCGTTTGAGGCGAGAGCTAACTATGGCTACACCTTC

J gene: TRBJ1-2
V gene: TRBV5-1
clone size: .
CDR3 length: 14
D gene: TRBD1
CDR3 protein: CASRVETGKDGYTF
CDR3 DNA: TGCGCCAGCCGGGTCGAGACAGGGAAGGACGGCTACACCTTC

J gene: TRBJ1-2
V gene: TRBV6-5
clone size: .
CDR3 length: 14
D gene: .
CDR3 protein: CASSYSRGDYGYTF
CDR3 DNA: TGTGCCAGCAGTTACTCGCGCGGAGACTATGGCTACACCTTC

J gene: TRBJ2-1
V gene: TRBV5-1
clone size: .
CDR3 length: 15
D gene: TRBD2
CDR3 protein: CASSLVLAGNNEQFF
CDR3 DNA: TGCGCCAGCAGCTTGGTTCTAGCGGGGAACAATGAGCAGTTCTTC

J gene: TRBJ2-3
V gene: TRBV7-3
clone size: .
CDR3 length: 13
D gene: .
CDR3 protein: CASSSSVADTQYF
CDR3 DNA: TGTGCCAGCAGCTCTAGTGTAGCAGATACGCAGTATTTT

J gene: TRBJ2-5
V gene: TRBV25-1
clone size: .
CDR3 length: 15
D gene: .
CDR3 protein: CASSEPRTGKETQYF
CDR3 DNA: TGTGCCAGCAGTGAACCTCGAACAGGGAAAGAGACCCAGTACTTC

J gene: TRBJ1-2
V gene: TRBV11-2
clone size: few
CDR3 length: 15
D gene: .
CDR3 protein: CASSSLEGTLYGYTF
CDR3 DNA: TGTGCCAGCAGCTCCCTGGAGGGGACCCTCTATGGCTACACCTTC